The 29 T cell receptor beta chains in this list originate from one sample, sequenced in a study of neurological immune-mediated disorders. TCRdb re-called the 5' RACE reads with MiXCR, one entry per CDR3 protein. The sample has 50,000 to 70,000 distinct CDR3 sequences, over 8.5% seen once; the top ten hold 6.5% to 8.5%. Time point meaning: longitudinal time-point 1 (baseline). Sequencing was performed on PBMCs. The receptors shown here come from a male donor with HTLV-1-associated myelopathy (HAM/TSP).

The sample holds many counts of this clonotype. The gene calls are TRBV5-1 and TRBJ2-3; 12 bases are a match to TRBD2. Trimming removed 3 bases from V and 7 bases from J; junction bases left unmatched: 9. The CDR3 totals 16 residues. Per germline, CDR1 SGHRS and CDR2 YFSETQ. The CDR3 loop is CASSYAASGGANTQYF. The CDR3 nucleotides read TGCGCCAGCAGCTATGCGGCTAGCGGGGGGGCGAATACGCAGTATTTT.

Ten or more counts support this clonotype. V and J are TRBV4-3 and TRBJ2-3, with 8 bases that match TRBD1. The ends lost 1 base at V and 4 bases at J; junction bases unmatched: 4. Germline CDR1 reads LGHNA; CDR2 reads YSLEER. CDR3 length: 15 residues. The CDR3 sequence: CASSQGAQGADTQYF. As DNA, the CDR3 is TGCGCCAGCAGCCAAGGGGCACAGGGGGCAGATACGCAGTATTTT.

Ten or more counts support this clonotype. This rearrangement joins TRBV7-2 to TRBJ2-2, with a tentative D call TRBD1 (5 bases). CDR3 length: 16 amino acids. V lost 2 bases and J 4 bases, leaving 14 bases between the germline ends. Germline lookup yields CDR1 SGHTA and CDR2 FQGNSA. For the CDR3, the DNA is TGTGCCAGCAGCTTAAAGGGGCCTCAGGTCACCGGGGAGCTGTTTTTT. Residues: CASSLKGPQVTGELFF.

V is TRBV18 and J is TRBJ1-6; D gene unclear. The length of the CDR3 is 17 residues. CDR1 and CDR2 (germline): KGHSH, LQKENI. V was shortened by 0 bases and J by 1 base, with 10 bases between the two germline ends. The CDR3 loop is CASSPPGEFSYNSPLHF. The CDR3 nucleotides read TGTGCCAGCTCACCACCAGGAGAATTTTCCTATAATTCACCCCTCCACTTT.

Only one count was recorded for this clonotype. The rearrangement links TRBV29-1 to TRBJ2-1; 11 bases agree with TRBD1. Per the germline V gene, CDR1 is SQVTM and CDR2 is ANQGSEA. CDR3 length equals 14 residues. V lost 1 base, J lost 8 bases, and 4 bases stayed unmatched. The CDR3 bases are TGCAGCGTTGAAGGGTGGACAGGGGGCTATGAGCAGTTCTTC. Translating it yields CSVEGWTGGYEQFF.

This clonotype showed up many times. The chain recombines TRBV29-1 with TRBJ1-1, with D uncertain. This CDR3 spans 14 amino acids. Germline assignment: CDR1 SQVTM and CDR2 ANQGSEA. Between the trimmed V and J ends, which lost 0 bases and 1 base, there was a span of 9 bases. CDR3 amino acids: CSVEEGQANTEAFF. CDR3 bases: TGCAGCGTTGAAGAAGGGCAGGCGAACACTGAAGCTTTCTTT.

This clonotype was found many times. The rearrangement links TRBV10-3 to TRBJ2-1; 7 bases line up with TRBD1. The CDR3 has 13 residues. The germline CDR1 and CDR2 sequences are ENHRY and SYGVKD. V was clipped by 7 bases and J by 7 bases; unmatched bases: 7. CDR3 amino acids: CAITRPGGNEQFF. The CDR3 DNA reads TGTGCCATCACCCGGCCAGGGGGTAATGAGCAGTTCTTC.

This clonotype has a handful of counts. The rearrangement uses TRBV20-1 and TRBJ2-1; 9 nucleotides agree with TRBD2. V lost 6 bases to trimming and J lost 7 bases; unmatched junction nucleotides: 13. The CDR3 contains 15 residues. The V gene's germline CDR1 is DFQATT and CDR2 SNEGSKA (reference sequence). The chain's CDR3 is CSAPPTSGSVNEQFF. CDR3 coding DNA: TGCAGTGCCCCACCGACTAGCGGCAGCGTTAATGAGCAGTTCTTC.

This clonotype was counted many times. The chain links TRBV5-1 to TRBJ2-2, with D uncertain. Germline assignment: CDR1 SGHRS and CDR2 YFSETQ. The V end was cut by 5 bases, the J end by 6 bases, with 5 bases between. The CDR3 runs 11 residues. For the CDR3, the DNA is TGCGCCAGCAGTAGGGCCGGGGAGCTGTTTTTT. Its translation is CASSRAGELFF. Combining the CDR3 with reference TRBV5-1 and TRBJ2-2 gives the whole variable domain KAGVTQTPRYLIKTRGQQVTLSCSPISGHRSVSWYQQTPGQGLQFLFEYFSETQRNKGNFPGRFSGRQFSNSRSEMNVSTLELGDSALYLCASSRAGELFFGEGSRLTVL.

This clonotype has a count of ten or more. The rearrangement links TRBV12-3 or TRBV12-4 to TRBJ2-3; 11 bases match TRBD2. This CDR3 is built from 15 residues. V shed 8 bases and J 4 bases; nucleotides not matched to a gene: 8. The CDR3 coding sequence is TGTGCCAGCGGCCCGACTAGCGGGGACGCAGATACGCAGTATTTT. Amino acids: CASGPTSGDADTQYF.

In this sample, this clonotype turned up many times. The chain recombines TRBV5-1 with TRBJ2-3, with 12 positions matching TRBD2. CDR1 is SGHRS and CDR2 is YFSETQ in the germline V gene. The trim removed 4 bases at V and 3 bases at J, leaving 9 bases unmatched. This CDR3 is 17 amino acids long. The CDR3 here is CASSILPTSGGTDTQYF. The DNA for the CDR3 is TGCGCCAGCAGCATCCTACCGACTAGCGGGGGAACAGATACGCAGTATTTT.

This clonotype was observed at least ten times. The chain employs TRBV20-1 and TRBJ1-4; D ambiguous. In germline, CDR1 is DFQATT, CDR2 SNEGSKA (reference sequence). Trimming pared 3 bases from V and 8 bases from J, leaving 13 bases between. The CDR3 contains 13 residues. The CDR3 is CSARSLPGEKLFF. The CDR3 bases are TGCAGTGCTAGGTCTCTACCCGGCGAAAAACTGTTTTTT.

This clonotype has a count of ten or more. This rearrangement joins TRBV28 to TRBJ1-3; no clear D. CDR1 MDHEN and CDR2 SYDVKM come from the germline V gene. Trimming shortened V by 5 bases and J by 0 bases, and 8 bases separated the two germline ends. The CDR3 consists of 14 residues. For the CDR3, the DNA is TGTGCCAGCAGTCGACTGGGCTCTGGAAACACCATATATTTT. Its protein is CASSRLGSGNTIYF.

With regard to this clonotype: A junction end diverges from the germline sequence, so it may reflect a read error. The chain couples TRBV5-5 to TRBJ1-2; D is ambiguous. CDR1 is SGHKS and CDR2 is YYEKEE in the germline V gene (reference sequence). This CDR3 contains 15 residues. CDR3 sequence reads: CTSSLAWQQKSGYTF. For the CDR3, the DNA is TGTACCAGCAGCTTGGCATGGCAGCAGAAGTCTGGCTACACCTTC.

The rearrangement uses TRBV7-6 and TRBJ1-1; a possible D gene is TRBD1 (6 bases). Trimming left V 1 base short and J 2 bases short, with 11 bases between. The germline gives CDR1 SGHVS, CDR2 FNYEAQ. This CDR3 is 15 amino acids long. CDR3 sequence reads: CASSLGGGLNTEAFF. CDR3 nucleotide sequence: TGTGCCAGCAGCTTAGGTGGGGGCCTAAACACTGAAGCTTTCTTT.

The chain is built from TRBV11-2 and TRBJ2-3, with D perhaps TRBD1 (5 bases). CDR1 SGHAT and CDR2 FQNNGV come from the germline V gene. The CDR3 loop spans 14 amino acids. The ends were cut back, 5 bases at V and 1 base at J, with 10 bases in the middle. CDR3: CASSPRQRTDTQYF. The CDR3 DNA reads TGTGCCAGCAGCCCGCGACAGCGCACAGATACGCAGTATTTT.

V usage is TRBV7-2 and J usage is TRBJ2-2; D gene ambiguous. Germline values: CDR1 SGHTA, CDR2 FQGNSA. The V end lost 10 bases, the J end lost 5 bases, and 20 bases lay between the germline ends. The CDR3 covers 15 residues. The CDR3 bases are TGTGCCATCAACTTCCTTGGCAGGCTAACCGGGGAGCTGTTTTTT. Residues: CAINFLGRLTGELFF.

The chain has TRBV5-1 and TRBJ2-2; 8 bases line up with TRBD1. The germline V gene encodes CDR1 SGHRS and CDR2 YFSETQ. The J segment lost 5 bases and the V segment lost 2 bases, leaving 2 bases of the junction unmatched. The CDR3 extends over 14 amino acids. CDR3 DNA: TGCGCCAGCAGCTTAGACAGGGGAACCGGGGAGCTGTTTTTT. It specifies CASSLDRGTGELFF.

This clonotype was counted many times. V is TRBV11-2 and J is TRBJ2-7; maybe TRBD1 (5 bases). V was cut by 6 bases and J by 6 bases, with 18 bases left in between. CDR1 is SGHAT, CDR2 FQNNGV, per germline. The CDR3 covers 14 residues. CDR3 DNA: TGTGCCAGCAGGTCAGCCCCCCAGGGCGGCGAGCAGTACTTC. Translation: CASRSAPQGGEQYF.

This clonotype occurred many times. J is TRBJ1-5 and V is TRBV7-2; D possibly corresponds to TRBD1 (6 bases). Germline loops: CDR1 SGHTA, CDR2 FQGNSA. The CDR3 consists of 16 residues. Trimming cost V 0 bases and J 7 bases, with 16 bases left between them. CDR3 sequence (DNA): TGTGCCAGCAGCTTAGCGGCAGGGTTAGGGGGGCAGCCCCAGCATTTT. Encoded protein: CASSLAAGLGGQPQHF.

This clonotype has a count of ten or more. The chain employs TRBV7-2 and TRBJ1-5; tentative D call: TRBD1 (6 bases). The germline V and J ends were trimmed by 5 bases and 3 bases, with 11 bases remaining between them. Germline V lookup: CDR1 SGHTA, CDR2 FQGNSA. The CDR3 length is 14 residues. The CDR3 reads CASSKGQINQPQHF. The CDR3 DNA follows: TGTGCCAGCAGCAAAGGACAGATCAATCAGCCCCAGCATTTT.

A remark on this clonotype: One base away lies a much larger clone, so this may be a sequencing read error. The genes are TRBV7-8 and TRBJ2-7; D is unresolved. The CDR3 is made up of 13 amino acids. The V gene's germline CDR1 is SGHVS and CDR2 FQNEAQ. Trimming removed 1 base from V and 9 bases from J, with 13 bases in between. CDR3 region: CASSLVGCSVQYF. The CDR3 DNA reads TGTGCCAGCAGCTTAGTGGGTTGTTCGGTGCAGTACTTC.

The rearrangement joins TRBV6-5 to TRBJ1-2, with 8 nucleotides matching TRBD1. Germline CDR1 and CDR2: MNHEY and SVGAGI. The V gene end was trimmed by 0 bases and the J gene end by 7 bases; junction bases not matched to a gene: 4. The CDR3 covers 14 residues. The CDR3 bases are TGTGCCAGCAGTTACTCTCGGACAGGGACTGGCTACACCTTC. It codes for CASSYSRTGTGYTF.

This clonotype appeared many times. The rearrangement joins TRBV5-1 to TRBJ1-3, with TRBD1 matching 9 bases. This CDR3 contains 15 residues. V trimming: 3 bases; J trimming: 4 bases; junction bases outside the gene matches: 5. Germline-derived CDR1 and CDR2 are SGHRS and YFSETQ. The DNA of the CDR3 is TGCGCCAGCAGCTGGGCGGGACAGGGCGGAAACACCATATATTTT. Its translation: CASSWAGQGGNTIYF.

This chain uses TRBV20-1 with TRBJ2-3, with D unresolved. The germline V and J ends were trimmed by 6 bases and 3 bases, with 10 bases remaining between them. The CDR3 sequence is 12 residues long. Germline CDR1 is DFQATT and CDR2 is SNEGSKA (reference sequence). This CDR3 is CSASPYTDTQYF. In DNA form, the CDR3 reads TGCAGTGCCAGTCCCTATACAGATACGCAGTATTTT.

This clonotype was picked up many times. The V gene is TRBV5-1, the J gene TRBJ2-2; the D gene is possibly TRBD1 (6 bases). Deletions cut 0 bases from V and 6 bases from J, with 15 bases between. The CDR3 extends over 16 amino acids. Germline lookup yields CDR1 SGHRS and CDR2 YFSETQ. The CDR3 protein is CASSLARAGVPGELFF. In DNA, the CDR3 is TGCGCCAGCAGCTTGGCCCGGGCAGGGGTTCCCGGGGAGCTGTTTTTT.

There are many counts of this clonotype. The chain uses TRBV10-3 and TRBJ2-2; D may be TRBD1 (6 bases). With 3 bases removed from V and 6 bases from J, the gap between germline ends came to 14 bases. CDR3 length: 15 residues. From germline, CDR1 is ENHRY and CDR2 SYGVKD. The CDR3 DNA sequence: TGTGCCATCAGTGAAAAGTCAGGGGAGTCCGGGGAGCTGTTTTTT. Its translation: CAISEKSGESGELFF.

This clonotype turned up a few times. This rearrangement joins TRBV27 to TRBJ1-2; 7 nucleotides agree with TRBD1. CDR1 MNHEY and CDR2 SMNVEV come from the germline V gene (reference sequence). J was trimmed by 7 bases and V by 4 bases; bases with no gene match: 12. This CDR3 region has 15 residues. The CDR3 region has the DNA TGTGCCAGCAGTTCACCGGTGACAGGGTCTCGTGGCTACACCTTC. Its translation: CASSSPVTGSRGYTF.

This clonotype turned up a few times. The rearrangement links TRBV10-3 to TRBJ2-1; 10 bases are a match to TRBD2. With the DNA end fitting TRBJ2-7 better, the J assignment may be wrong. CDR3 size: 15 residues. Germline assignment: CDR1 ENHRY and CDR2 SYGVKD. This chain's CDR3 is CATNTASGSQNEQYF. CDR3 nucleotide sequence: TGTGCCACAAACACTGCTAGCGGGAGCCAAAATGAGCAGTACTTC.